This T cell receptor (beta chain) was observed in a study of identical twins (dated by TCRdb to about 2016). Regarding the study in general: To test whether fetal clonotypes persist, this study deep-sequenced TCR alpha and beta repertoires from monozygotic twins, from unrelated adults of various ages, and from cord blood. To rule out contamination, replicate twin experiments were performed at different times with different library preparation protocols.

What the authors observed across the whole study: Because the same donors could not be followed over many years, conclusions were based on cross-sectional statistical analysis. Out-of-frame TCR alpha sequences shared between twins showed an excess of low generation-probability sequences compared with coincidental sharing between unrelated individuals. In beta out-of-frame sequences, excess twin sharing was weaker, because having fewer shared sequences lowered the signal-to-noise ratio. Fewer insertions were carried by abundant cord blood beta clonotypes; a weaker similar trend was observed in young adult naive repertoires, while no such trend was observed in memory repertoires. In monozygotic twins, recombination models systematically underestimated out-of-frame TCR alpha sharing, but the models matched the sharing seen between unrelated individuals. Invariant T cells such as MAIT and iNKT could partly confound zero-insertion analyses, although diverse VJ usage argued against such confounding for most clonotypes.

Only healthy Caucasian donors were included. Three pairs of female monozygotic twins, all aged about 18 to 29 years, were included in the twin cohort. Positive isolation kits from Invitrogen were used to isolate CD4+ and CD8+ T cell populations. Libraries were made using 5' RACE. The listed sequencing device is Illumina HiSeq 2000. A universal primer binding site was added through template switching, and the final cDNA carried a unique molecular identifier so that TCR cDNA molecules could be counted accurately. First-strand cDNA for TCR alpha and beta chains was synthesized from specific primers in the conserved constant-segment region. Each cDNA library was double barcoded, with a SMART-Mk sample barcode plus Illumina barcodes, to control for contamination. TruSeq adapter sequences along with Illumina sample barcodes were introduced in two successive PCR steps. The Illumina HiSeq platform was used with custom primers to sequence TCR alpha and beta cDNA libraries. The source study handled its data this way. Unique molecular identifiers were extracted from raw reads with MiGEC, and CDR3 positions were determined with MiXCR. For each individual, recombination models were inferred using an EM algorithm with the repgenHMM and IGoR tools. Shared clonotype analysis was performed with the tcR package in R, normalizing sharing by the product of cloneset sizes. To study raw recombination without the effects of thymic and clonal selection, out-of-frame nonproductive sequences were analyzed. Using fastp trimming at Q25 and MiXCR clonotype assembly, TCRdb reanalyzed the public sequencing data and kept in-frame beta chains. Each CDR3 protein appears once, grouped with its most common genes and DNA. TCRdb, not the original authors, processed these V and J calls. The sample yields about 470,000 distinct CDR3 sequences; approximately 24% were counted once. Of the sample, approximately 2.9% falls within the top ten clones.

This clonotype was found a few times. Its antigen is not yet known. Per-nucleotide qualities are absent, and no much larger clonotype sits a single base away. Reading the germline V gene gives CDR1 MNHNS and CDR2 SASEGT. V is cut back by 8 bases and J by 5 bases, with 7 bases in the junction unmatched. From cysteine to phenylalanine, the CDR3 is 14 amino acids long. Only the CDR3 DNA stays, 42 bases, in frame from base 1. These data also featured in a second study, about T cells expressing NK-cell markers. That second publication adds: In sorted CD3+CD56+NKG2C+, CD3+CD56+NKG2C- and CD3+CD56-NKG2C+ T-cell subsets from eight donors, TCR beta-chain repertoires were profiled. Seven of the eight sequenced donors were HCMV-seropositive and one was HCMV-seronegative. In several experiments an anti-gammadeltaTCR antibody was added to restrict sorting to alphabetaTCR-expressing T cells. For roughly 6 donors, the dominant CD3+CD56+NKG2C+ clonotypes were among the top 10 CD8+ clonotypes and accounted for about 1.0-8% of CD8+ T cells. Those dominant clonotypes were again the most abundant among CD3+CD56-NKG2C+ cells in four donors, at about 28.3-60.1%. It remained unclear whether the expanded NKG2C-expressing T cell clones were specific for HCMV antigens. The eight sequenced donors were randomly selected healthy volunteers, three men and five women. To determine HCMV serostatus, a commercial ELISA kit was used to detect HCMV-specific IgG in serum. MIGEC was used to demultiplex reads and group reads by UMI, and MiTCR was used to assemble and quantify clonotypes. Only TCR cDNA sequences supported by at least two reads were kept to exclude erroneous sequences. The tcR package was used for downstream repertoire analysis, with clonotypes matched between fractions based on CDR3 nucleotide sequence plus V segment. VDJmatch was used to annotate antigen specificity against VDJdb, with one amino acid substitution allowed in CDR3.

Source material: CD4+ T cells sorted from blood. This receptor chain uses TRBV6-1 and TRBJ2-7, with TRBD1 identical over 12 junction bases. This TCR came from a woman aged 18-29 years in good health. The CDR3 region reads CASLSWDRGHEQYF. Read as DNA, the sequence is TGTGCCAGCCTGAGTTGGGACAGGGGGCACGAGCAGTACTTC.